This TCR beta chain was captured in a study of blood T cell repertoires in COVID-19. In the case of this clone: The same CDR3 also results from other DNA sequences found in this sample.

As handled by the study authors: Counts of nucleated cells, estimated from reference gene primer amplification, were obtained. Assay used: immunoSEQ multiplex PCR; TCRdb lists only in-frame clones, some missing. The V and J calls and clone size come from that table; D and trimming were worked out from the DNA. This sample has some 250,000 clones, with 82% found just once. The sequencing input was peripheral blood. The source of this sequence is a woman under 30 with acute or convalescent COVID-19.

The CDR3 protein is CASSSSSTDTQYF. The CDR3 DNA reads TGTGCCAGCAGCTCCTCTAGCACAGATACGCAGTATTTT. The rearrangement links TRBV7-3 to TRBJ2-3; no clear D gene. The CDR3 has 13 residues. Trimming cost V 4 bases and J 0 bases, with 5 bases left between them. The germline V gene encodes CDR1 SGHTA and CDR2 FQGTGA. The variable domain in full, completed from reference TRBV7-3 and TRBJ2-3, reads GAGVSQTPSNKVTEKGKYVELRCDPISGHTALYWYRQSLGQGPEFLIYFQGTGAADDSGLPNDRFFAVRPEGSVSTLKIQRTERGDSAVYLCASSSSSTDTQYFGPGTRLTVL.